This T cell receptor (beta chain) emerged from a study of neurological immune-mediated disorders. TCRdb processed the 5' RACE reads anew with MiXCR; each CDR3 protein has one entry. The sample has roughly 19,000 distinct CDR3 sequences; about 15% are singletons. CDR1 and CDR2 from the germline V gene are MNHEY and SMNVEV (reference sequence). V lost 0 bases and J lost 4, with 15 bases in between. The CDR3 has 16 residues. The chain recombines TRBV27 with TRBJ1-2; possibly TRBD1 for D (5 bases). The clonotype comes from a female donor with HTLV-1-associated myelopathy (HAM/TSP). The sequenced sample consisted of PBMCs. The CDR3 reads CASSLSGTEPIYGYTF. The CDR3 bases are TGTGCCAGCAGTTTATCGGGGACCGAGCCTATCTATGGCTACACCTTC.